The entry below gives a single T cell receptor (beta chain) sequence along with its context. Its specificity is unknown. The source of the sample is a study of T cell repertoires in cytomegalovirus infection. Study as a whole: The authors used CMV epitopes that were HLA-C-restricted (recently identified) and HLA-B-restricted (well studied). Public TCR beta signatures provided an indication of both CMV infection and a matching HLA type. Study-level results: HLA-C-restricted CMV-specific TCR beta clonotypes were dominant in the ex vivo response. The study identified carriers of CMV plus the relevant HLA from cumulative public TCR beta family frequency.

Germline CDR1 reads MDHEN; CDR2 reads SYDVKM. This CDR3 region has 13 residues. V gave up 5 bases and J gave up 0 bases, with 8 bases separating them. TCRdb itself ran the reads through MiXCR, one entry per CDR3 protein. The sample yields about 400,000 distinct CDR3 sequences, roughly a third seen once. The chain uses TRBV28 and TRBJ2-7, with D possibly TRBD2 on 5 matching bases. This specimen consisted of cultured PBMCs, obtained from culture after CMV antigen stimulation. The sequence derives from a human donor in good health (CMV status not recorded). Some clones in this sample may be carry-over from other donors' samples. The CDR3 here is CASSPTNSYEQYV. CDR3 DNA: TGTGCCAGCAGTCCGACTAACTCCTACGAGCAGTACGTC.